The clone carrying this T cell receptor beta chain was detected only a few times. Given the absence of the conserved phenylalanine or tryptophan at the CDR3 end, a read error is likely. These data come from a study of regulatory T cells in long-lasting Graves disease. Time point here: newly diagnosed GD, antithyroid drugs for less than 3 months. Making the TCR library involved RNA that had been extracted from PBMCs. Guidelines of the American Thyroid Association were used to diagnose Graves' disease. Construction of TCR beta libraries relied on iRepertoire HTBI primers and on Arm-PCR targeting CDR3 regions. TCRdb re-called the multiplex PCR reads through MiXCR, storing one row per CDR3 protein. The data show 540,000 or so distinct CDR3 sequences, about 14% seen once. The CDR3 runs 13 residues. V was pared by 3 bases and J by 0 bases, with 6 bases between. CDR1 and CDR2 (germline): SGHRS, YFSETQ. These same data were also listed under a study on T cells in Graves' hyperthyroidism and ophthalmopathy. This second study says: Investigators excluded patients with uncontrolled infection, other autoimmune disease, pregnancy or lactation.

The sample here was peripheral blood mononuclear cells (PBMCs), taken at new diagnosis, from a patient treated with antithyroid drugs. The receptor was derived from a man aged 30 to 45 with Graves disease. J is TRBJ1-1 and V is TRBV5-1; no firm D call. CDR3 nucleotide sequence: TGCGCCAGCAGCTCCGAAATGAACACTGAAGCTTTCCTT. It yields the protein CASSSEMNTEAFL.